This TCR beta chain was recorded in a study of T cells in Graves' hyperthyroidism and ophthalmopathy. This clonotype was counted a few times. Active moderate-to-severe ophthalmopathy, Clinical Activity Score at least 3, NOSPECS at least 4, under 3 months' duration. Uncontrolled infection, other autoimmune disease, pregnancy or lactation barred patients from enrollment. Cells are PBMCs isolated from around 9.4 ml of fresh blood. Authors of the study amplified TCR beta CDR3 regions from RNA transcripts. During a first-round RT-PCR of the TCR CDR3, the HTBI primer set was used. TCRdb re-called the multiplex PCR reads with MiXCR, one entry per CDR3 protein. The table has about 380,000 distinct CDR3 sequences, around a sixth seen once; the top ten hold around two fifths. Trimming took 7 bases from V and 7 from J, leaving 32 bases between them. The CDR3 has 19 amino acids. Looked up from germline, CDR1 is WNHNN and CDR2 is SYGVQD (reference sequence).

J is TRBJ1-5 and V is TRBV10-1; possible D gene TRBD1, 6 bases. The sequenced sample consisted of blood. This clonotype was sampled from a young man with Graves' ophthalmopathy. The CDR3 DNA reads TGCGCCAGCACAGGCGCCTACTTCAGGGAATTGGGGGCGAGGCAGCCCCAGCATTTT. Translation gives CASTGAYFRELGARQPQHF.